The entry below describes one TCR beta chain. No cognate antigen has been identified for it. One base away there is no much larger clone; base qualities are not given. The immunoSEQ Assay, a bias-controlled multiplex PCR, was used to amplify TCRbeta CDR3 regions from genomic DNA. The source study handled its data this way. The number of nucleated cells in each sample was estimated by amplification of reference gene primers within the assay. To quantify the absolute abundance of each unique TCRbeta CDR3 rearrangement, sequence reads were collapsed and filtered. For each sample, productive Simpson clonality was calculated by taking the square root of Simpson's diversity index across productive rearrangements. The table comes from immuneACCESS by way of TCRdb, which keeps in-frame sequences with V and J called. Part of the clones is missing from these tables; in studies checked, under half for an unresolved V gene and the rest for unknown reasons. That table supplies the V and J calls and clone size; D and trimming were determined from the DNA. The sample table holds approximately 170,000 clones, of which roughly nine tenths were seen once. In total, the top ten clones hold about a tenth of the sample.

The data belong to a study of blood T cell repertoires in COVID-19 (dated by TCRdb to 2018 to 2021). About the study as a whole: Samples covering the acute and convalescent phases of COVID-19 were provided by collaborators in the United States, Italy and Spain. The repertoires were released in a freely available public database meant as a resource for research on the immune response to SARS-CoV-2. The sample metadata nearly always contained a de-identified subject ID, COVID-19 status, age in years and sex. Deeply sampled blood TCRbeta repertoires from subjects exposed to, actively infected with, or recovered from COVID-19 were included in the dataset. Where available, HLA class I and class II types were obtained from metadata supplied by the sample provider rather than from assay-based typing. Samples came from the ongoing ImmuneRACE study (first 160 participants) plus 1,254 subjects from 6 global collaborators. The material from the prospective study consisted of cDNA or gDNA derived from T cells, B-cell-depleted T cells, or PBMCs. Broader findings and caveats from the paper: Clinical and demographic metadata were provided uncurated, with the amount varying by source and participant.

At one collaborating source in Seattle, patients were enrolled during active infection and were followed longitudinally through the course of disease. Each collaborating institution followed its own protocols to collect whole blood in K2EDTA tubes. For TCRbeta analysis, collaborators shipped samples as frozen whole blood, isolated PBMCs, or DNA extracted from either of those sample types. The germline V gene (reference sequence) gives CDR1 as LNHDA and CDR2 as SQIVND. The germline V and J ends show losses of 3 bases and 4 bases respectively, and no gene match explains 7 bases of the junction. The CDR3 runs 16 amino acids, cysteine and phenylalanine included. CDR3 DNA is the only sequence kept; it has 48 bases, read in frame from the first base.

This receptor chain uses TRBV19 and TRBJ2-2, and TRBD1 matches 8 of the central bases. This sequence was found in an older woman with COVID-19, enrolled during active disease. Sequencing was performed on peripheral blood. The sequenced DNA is TGTGCCAGTAGTATTAGGGGGACAGGACCCACCGGGGAGCTGTTTTTT. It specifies CASSIRGTGPTGELFF.